The source of this TCR beta chain is a study of blood T cell repertoires in COVID-19 (dated by TCRdb to the early 2020s). In the study overall: Collaborator samples came from the United States, Italy and Spain and covered acute and convalescent phases of COVID-19. Nearly every sample came with metadata listing a de-identified subject ID, COVID-19 status, age in years and sex. The repertoires were released in a freely available public database meant as a resource for research on the immune response to SARS-CoV-2. HLA class I and class II types, where available, came from metadata supplied by the sample provider rather than from assay-based typing. The samples were drawn from two sources: the first 160 participants of the ongoing ImmuneRACE study, and fewer than 1,500 subjects contributed by 6 global collaborators. The dataset comprised deeply sampled blood TCRbeta repertoires from subjects exposed to, actively infected with, or recovered from COVID-19. The prospective study material was composed of cDNA or gDNA derived from T cells, B-cell-depleted T cells, or PBMCs. What the work shows at the level of the full study, not this receptor alone: The amount of clinical and demographic metadata varied by source and participant and was provided uncurated.

TCRbeta CDR3 regions were amplified from genomic DNA using the immunoSEQ Assay, a bias-controlled multiplex PCR. On the study's bioinformatics: The number of nucleated cells in each sample was estimated from the amplification of reference gene primers within the assay. To quantify the absolute abundance of each unique TCRbeta CDR3 rearrangement, sequence reads were collapsed and filtered. For each sample, productive Simpson clonality was calculated by taking the square root of Simpson's diversity index across productive rearrangements. TCRdb carries this immuneACCESS record with in-frame sequences only. Its versions omit some clonotypes, under half of them owing to an unresolved V gene in the studies checked, with the rest unexplained. Clone size and the V and J calls come from that table; the DNA yielded D and trimming. This sample gives around 300,000 clones in total; 88% of them show up just once. The top ten constitute about 3% of the sample.

CDR1 MDHEN and CDR2 SYDVKM are derived from the germline V gene. The V and J ends are trimmed by 7 bases and 6 bases, leaving 9 bases between them. Taken from cysteine to phenylalanine, the CDR3 has 11 residues. Solely the CDR3 DNA is kept, with 33 bases framed from the first base. Participants in the prospective study were enrolled through a virtual design, were aged about 18 to 90 years, and lived in roughly 25 United States geographic areas. In the prospective study, cohorts were assigned on the basis of participant-reported clinical history obtained from a screening survey and a study questionnaire. For ImmuneRACE Cohort 3, a participant was defined as recovered based on two consecutive negative NP/OP PCR tests, clearance by a healthcare professional, or resolution of symptoms. In the prospective study, mobile phlebotomists collected whole blood, serum and a nasopharyngeal or oropharyngeal swab from each participant. Participants in the prospective study had the option to provide additional blood draws and questionnaires over a roughly 2-month period. Before DNA extraction, blood samples from the prospective study were shipped at room temperature or frozen.

As regards this clone: The antigen this receptor binds is unknown. Base-call qualities are not available, and no considerably larger clone is one nucleotide away.

Material for sequencing was PBMCs or T cells enriched from blood (not recorded which). The receptor comes from a woman in her fifties or sixties who had recovered from COVID-19. The V gene is TRBV28 and the J gene is TRBJ1-1, with no confidently assigned D gene. The sequence in DNA is TGTGCCAGCAAAGCTAGCTCTGAAGCTTTCTTT. It is translated as CASKASSEAFF. Supplemented by the reference TRBV28 and TRBJ1-1 proteins around the CDR3, the complete variable domain is DVKVTQSSRYLVKRTGEKVFLECVQDMDHENMFWYRQDPGLGLRLIYFSYDVKMKEKGDIPEGYSVSREKKERFSLILESASTNQTSMYLCASKASSEAFFGQGTRLTVV.